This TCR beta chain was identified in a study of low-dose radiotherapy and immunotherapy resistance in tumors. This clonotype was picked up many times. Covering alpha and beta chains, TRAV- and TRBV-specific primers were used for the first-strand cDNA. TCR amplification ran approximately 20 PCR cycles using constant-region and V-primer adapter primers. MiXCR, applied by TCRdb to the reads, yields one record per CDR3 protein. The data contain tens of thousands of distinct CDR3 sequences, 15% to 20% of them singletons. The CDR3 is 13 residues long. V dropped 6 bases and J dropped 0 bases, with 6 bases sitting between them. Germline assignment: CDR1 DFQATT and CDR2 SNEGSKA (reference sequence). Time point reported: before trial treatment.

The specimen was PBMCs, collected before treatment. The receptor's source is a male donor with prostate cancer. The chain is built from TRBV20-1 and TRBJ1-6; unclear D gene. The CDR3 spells CSAGYSYNSPLHF. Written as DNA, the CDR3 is TGCAGTGCCGGGTACTCCTATAATTCACCCCTCCACTTT.